The present TCR beta chain was sequenced within a study of cytomegalovirus exposure and HLA in healthy donors. As for this clone: Its antigen is still unknown.

Primers included in the PCR were 60 Vbeta and 13 Jbeta primers. Libraries were prepared by immunoSEQ multiplex PCR; TCRdb keeps only in-frame clonotypes and omits some of them. In the table there are about 170,000 clones, about 82% of which are singletons. This CDR3 has 14 residues. V was pared by 5 bases and J by 2 bases, with 12 bases between. Germline values: CDR1 MDHEN, CDR2 SYDVKM. Overall study results and limits: There were about 160 TCR beta chains listed as cytomegalovirus-associated. In a later analysis, compared with equally common non-associated chains, HLA-associated beta chains were more expanded. Researchers reported in a later analysis that a missense DCLRE1C variant was tied to TCR beta V- and J-gene trimming.

V usage is TRBV28 and J usage is TRBJ2-5, with D maybe TRBD2 (5 bases). Sequences were obtained from PBMCs. The origin of this receptor is a woman aged 18 to 35 in good health and CMV-seronegative. In nucleotides, the CDR3 is TGTGCCAGCAGTCTCTTAGCGAGGCAAGAGACCCAGTACTTC. Its protein product is CASSLLARQETQYF.